Listed here are 14 T cell receptor beta chains from one sample, sequenced in a study of shared clonotypes between healthy human individuals. CD45RO-negative, CCR7-selected cells formed the naive CD8 fraction, which excluded terminally differentiated effector memory CD45RA+ cells. Some clones are missing from TCRdb's copy, which holds only in-frame ones; the method was immunoSEQ multiplex PCR. The sample contains about 2,100,000 clones, under 95% of which appear only once. Sequencing was done on a sample of naive CD8+ T cells from PBMCs. All receptors come from a man aged 18 to 29 in good health. Some clones in this sample may be carry-over from other donors' samples.

The CDR3 DNA reads as TGTGCCAGCAGTTTATCGCGCGGGACAGGCATGTACGAGCAGTACTTC. The encoded protein is CASSLSRGTGMYEQYF. The V gene is TRBV27, the J gene TRBJ2-7, with 8 bases identical to TRBD1. Trimming cost V 0 bases and J 4 bases; bases outside gene matches: 8. This CDR3 is built from 16 residues. Germline V gene lookup returns CDR1 MNHEY and CDR2 SMNVEV (reference sequence).

The chain couples TRBV5-4 to TRBJ1-4, with D possibly being TRBD1 (6 bases). This CDR3 is built from 15 residues. V dropped 3 bases and J dropped 6 bases, with 15 bases sitting between them. CDR1 is SGHNT, CDR2 YYREEE, per germline (reference sequence). This chain's CDR3 is CASSWKGEEDEKLFF. CDR3 nucleotide sequence: TGTGCCAGCAGCTGGAAGGGGGAGGAGGATGAAAAACTGTTTTTT.

The chain couples TRBV2 to TRBJ2-7, with 10 bases matching TRBD1. Germline CDR1 reads SNHLY; CDR2 reads FYNNEI. The CDR3 totals 15 residues. V shed 6 bases, J shed 2 bases, and the junction held 7 bases outside the gene matches. CDR3 DNA sequence: TGTGCCAGCAGGAGCCGGACAGGGGGACCCTACGAGCAGTACTTC. This gives the protein CASRSRTGGPYEQYF.

The V and J genes are TRBV6-1 and TRBJ1-5; D gene ambiguous. This CDR3 comprises 14 residues. CDR1 is MNHNS and CDR2 is SASEGT in the germline V gene. V was trimmed by 4 bases and J by 0 bases, leaving 7 bases between them. The chain's CDR3 is CASSARSSNQPQHF. The CDR3 coding sequence is TGTGCCAGCAGTGCCAGGAGTAGCAATCAGCCCCAGCATTTT.

The chain carries TRBV7-9 and TRBJ1-2; D might be TRBD1 (5 bases). CDR1 and CDR2 from the germline V gene are SEHNR and FQNEAQ (reference sequence). The length of the CDR3 is 12 residues. Trimming stripped 7 bases from V and 6 bases from J, with 12 bases between. CDR3 protein: CASTGDEDGYTF. CDR3 coding DNA: TGTGCCAGCACGGGGGATGAGGATGGCTACACCTTC. The whole variable domain, filled in from reference TRBV7-9 and TRBJ1-2, reads DTGVSQNPRHKITKRGQNVTFRCDPISEHNRLYWYRQTLGQGPEFLTYFQNEAQLEKSRLLSDRFSAERPKGSFSTLEIQRTEQGDSAMYLCASTGDEDGYTFGSGTRLTVV.

This clone occurred once. The rearrangement links TRBV4-2 to TRBJ2-1; no firm D call. V was trimmed by 4 bases and J by 0 bases, leaving 16 bases between them. CDR1 is LGHNA, CDR2 YNFKEQ, per germline. This CDR3 is 17 amino acids long. The CDR3 DNA follows: TGTGCCAGCAGCCGTAAACCCGCGGAGAGCTCCTACAATGAGCAGTTCTTC. It yields the protein CASSRKPAESSYNEQFF.

In regard to this clone: The same CDR3 is also encoded by other DNA sequences in this sample. The chain uses TRBV4-1 and TRBJ2-7; TRBD1 aligns across 10 bases. Germline loops: CDR1 MGHRA, CDR2 YSYEKL. V lost 3 bases and J lost 2; bases outside the gene matches: 4. The CDR3 runs to 15 residues. CDR3 DNA sequence: TGCGCCAGCAGCCAGGGACAGGGGTCAACCTACGAGCAGTACTTC. It encodes CASSQGQGSTYEQYF.

The rearrangement links TRBV11-2 to TRBJ2-7; TRBD1 matches 8 bases. The CDR3 consists of 14 residues. In germline, CDR1 is SGHAT, CDR2 FQNNGV. V shed 5 bases, J shed 4 bases, and the junction held 7 bases outside the gene matches. In nucleotides, the CDR3 is TGTGCCAGCAGCCCGACGGACAGGGCGTACGAGCAGTACTTC. This gives the protein CASSPTDRAYEQYF. Combining the CDR3 with reference TRBV11-2 and TRBJ2-7 gives the whole variable domain EAGVAQSPRYKIIEKRQSVAFWCNPISGHATLYWYQQILGQGPKLLIQFQNNGVVDDSQLPKDRFSAERLKGVDSTLKIQPAKLEDSAVYLCASSPTDRAYEQYFGPGTRLTVT.

The chain employs TRBV6-5 and TRBJ1-5; tentative D call: TRBD1 (5 bases). The germline V gene encodes CDR1 MNHEY and CDR2 SVGAGI. The CDR3 contains 15 residues. V lost 5 bases, J lost 0 bases, and 11 bases lay in between. CDR3 bases: TGTGCCAGCAGTGCGACAGAAAATAGCAATCAGCCCCAGCATTTT. It is translated as CASSATENSNQPQHF.

The chain joins TRBV28 to TRBJ1-6, with 7 bases aligning to TRBD1. V trimming: 2 bases; J trimming: 7 bases; junction bases outside the gene matches: 14. Per the germline V gene, CDR1 is MDHEN and CDR2 is SYDVKM. The CDR3 consists of 18 residues. Here the CDR3 DNA reads TGTGCCAGCAGTTTAGGGGGAGGACAGGAGACTCCGAATTCACCCCTCCACTTT. This gives the protein CASSLGGGQETPNSPLHF.

The gene calls are TRBV27 and TRBJ2-1; 9 bases agree with TRBD2. The CDR3 sequence is 14 residues long. Germline CDR1 is MNHEY and CDR2 is SMNVEV (reference sequence). V was clipped by 3 bases and J by 9 bases; unmatched bases: 6. CDR3 sequence reads: CASSFQREEFEQFF. The CDR3 DNA follows: TGTGCCAGCAGTTTCCAGCGGGAGGAATTTGAGCAGTTCTTC.

J is TRBJ2-7 and V is TRBV5-6, with 11 bases aligning to TRBD2. Trimming at V came to 2 bases and at J to 5 bases, leaving 9 bases not matched to a gene. Germline CDR1 SGHDT, CDR2 YYEEEE. The CDR3 spans 16 residues. CDR3 nucleotides: TGTGCCAGCAGCTTCCTATCACTAGCGGGAGTCCACGAGCAGTACTTC. Translated: CASSFLSLAGVHEQYF.

The chain recombines TRBV4-2 with TRBJ2-5; D possibly corresponds to TRBD2 (6 bases). CDR1 is LGHNA, CDR2 YNFKEQ, per germline. V was clipped by 0 bases and J by 5 bases, with 22 bases between them. This CDR3 contains 18 residues. Here the CDR3 DNA reads TGTGCCAGCAGCCAAGAGCCCGAGGGACTGTGGGGAATGGAGACCCAGTACTTC. Translated: CASSQEPEGLWGMETQYF.

V usage is TRBV11-2 and J usage is TRBJ2-7, with TRBD1 identical over 9 bases. J gave up 2 bases and V 5 bases, and 4 bases lay outside the gene matches. CDR1 and CDR2 (germline): SGHAT, FQNNGV. This CDR3 is built from 14 residues. The DNA for the CDR3 is TGTGCCAGCAGCGTCTACAGGGGGCCCTACGAGCAGTACTTC. Translating gives CASSVYRGPYEQYF.